This T cell receptor (beta chain) was identified during a study of cytomegalovirus exposure and HLA in healthy donors. Regarding this clone: Its matching antigen is unknown.

Study-level findings and limits: According to reports, the classifier identified cytomegalovirus status with high specificity and sensitivity. It was about 150 TCR beta chains that were listed as cytomegalovirus-associated.

In the PCR, 60 Vbeta and 13 Jbeta primers were used. Only in-frame clones appear in the TCRdb table, and some are missing; sequencing was by immunoSEQ multiplex PCR. This repertoire shows approximately 190,000 clones, 70% found once; its top ten account for 2.5% to 3%. Looked up from germline, CDR1 is LGHNA and CDR2 is YNFKEQ. Trimming pared 1 base from V and 8 bases from J, leaving 12 bases between. The CDR3 length is 15 residues. Sequencing input: PBMCs. The rearrangement uses TRBV4-2 and TRBJ1-6; TRBD1 is a possible D gene (5 bases). This receptor was identified in a man in his forties in good health and CMV-seropositive. The CDR3 loop is CASSQGTPVDSPLHF. CDR3 DNA: TGTGCCAGCAGCCAAGGGACACCCGTGGATTCACCCCTCCACTTT.